The clone carrying this T cell receptor (beta chain) was detected a few times. The data stem from a study of blood T cell repertoires in COVID-19. For the study at large: Acute-phase and convalescent COVID-19 samples originated in the United States, Italy and Spain. Nucleic acid was either cDNA or gDNA, and it came from T cells, B-cell-depleted T cells, or PBMCs.

As originally analysed: Reference gene primer amplification yielded estimated nucleated cell counts. Assay: immunoSEQ multiplex PCR; the TCRdb copy retains only in-frame clones and omits some. V and J calls and clone size are those listed in that table; D and trimming were worked out from the DNA. The sample has 150,000 to 200,000 clones, about 80% seen once. The CDR3 contains 15 residues. The germline V gene encodes CDR1 MNHNS and CDR2 SASEGT. V lost 2 bases, J lost 1 base, and 0 bases stayed unmatched. Input material: peripheral blood. This chain uses TRBV6-1 with TRBJ2-7, with 12 bases lining up with TRBD2. The sequence was collected from a human donor with acute or convalescent COVID-19. The donor label of this sample is uncertain. CDR3 DNA sequence: TGTGCCAGCAGTGAACTAGCGGGAGGGTCCTACGAGCAGTACTTC. It translates to CASSELAGGSYEQYF.